This T cell receptor (beta chain) originates from a study of spatial heterogeneity in lung cancer. A single record per CDR3 protein comes from TCRdb applying MiXCR to the 5' RACE reads. This table holds 3,500 to 4,500 distinct CDR3 sequences, 26% found once. Specified time point: blood at routine non-recurrence follow-up after resection. The V end lost 3 bases, the J end lost 1 base, and 6 bases lay between the germline ends. There are 12 residues in the CDR3. Germline V gives CDR1 SQVTM, CDR2 ANQGSEA. The sequences come from PBMCs, collected at follow-up. The receptor was isolated from a male donor with early-stage non-small cell lung cancer. V and J are TRBV29-1 and TRBJ2-5; no clear D. The CDR3 is CSVEMGQETQYF. In nucleotides, the CDR3 is TGCAGCGTTGAGATGGGCCAAGAGACCCAGTACTTC.